Listed below are T cell receptor beta chains from one sample, sequenced in a study of T cell responses to AZD1222 COVID-19 vaccine. Method: immunoSEQ multiplex PCR; TCRdb's copy keeps in-frame clones and lacks some. The table lists 210,000 or so clones, 85% to 95% of them singletons, with 1% in the top ten. This specimen was peripheral blood, taken on day 0 of MenACWY control vaccination. These TCRs come from an adult in good health. CDR3s include the opening cysteine and the closing phenylalanine or tryptophan. Each record gives: V gene, CDR3 length, D gene, J gene, clone size, CDR3 DNA, CDR3 protein. A D gene is named only where the DNA matches it firmly. The listing skips clone size in some rows; elsewhere it reads once, few, many or a size class.

V: TRBV5-1; length: 14; D: .; J: TRBJ2-5; size: .; DNA: TGCGCCAGCAGCAGGGACGGATCACAAGAGACCCAGTACTTC; CDR3: CASSRDGSQETQYF
V: TRBV15; length: 13; D: .; J: TRBJ2-1; size: .; DNA: TGTGCCACCAGCAGAGAACTAGCAAATGAGCAGTTCTTC; CDR3: CATSRELANEQFF
V: TRBV6-6; length: 12; D: .; J: TRBJ1-1; size: .; DNA: TGTGCCAGCACCGGAATGAACACTGAAGCTTTCTTT; CDR3: CASTGMNTEAFF
V: TRBV6-1; length: 15; D: .; J: TRBJ2-1; size: .; DNA: TGTGCCAGCAGTGATTTCGGGGGGCCCAAAAGCGAGCAGTTCTTC; CDR3: CASSDFGGPKSEQFF
V: TRBV5-1; length: 13; D: .; J: TRBJ2-1; size: .; DNA: TGCGCCAGTTGTAAGGACAGAGGCAATGAGCAGTTCTTC; CDR3: CASCKDRGNEQFF
V: TRBV5-1; length: 12; D: .; J: TRBJ2-7; size: .; DNA: TGCGCCAGCAGTTCCTCTTCCTACGAGCAGTACTTC; CDR3: CASSSSSYEQYF
V: TRBV18; length: 12; D: .; J: TRBJ1-1; size: .; DNA: TGTGCCAGCTCACCACTTCAGGGTTCAGCTTTCTTT; CDR3: CASSPLQGSAFF
V: TRBV3-1/TRBV3-2; length: 17; D: .; J: TRBJ2-2; size: once; DNA: TGTGCCAGCAGCCAAAAGGCCCAGGCAGTTTATTCCGGGGAGCTGTTTTTT; CDR3: CASSQKAQAVYSGELFF
V: TRBV11-2; length: 13; D: .; J: TRBJ1-1; size: .; DNA: TGTGCCAGCAGCGTCGATCTGAACACTGAAGCTTTCTTT; CDR3: CASSVDLNTEAFF
V: TRBV28; length: 15; D: TRBD1; J: TRBJ1-2; size: .; DNA: TGTGCCAGCAGGCCTACAGGGGGCGCGGGCTATGGCTACACCTTC; CDR3: CASRPTGGAGYGYTF
V: TRBV4-3; length: 12; D: .; J: TRBJ2-1; size: .; DNA: TGCGCCAGCAGCCAAGTTAAGCATGAGCAGTTCTTC; CDR3: CASSQVKHEQFF
V: TRBV19; length: 16; D: .; J: TRBJ1-5; size: .; DNA: TGTGCCAGTAGTTCTCCCCGTCTGGCCCCGGGACAGCCCCAGCATTTT; CDR3: CASSSPRLAPGQPQHF
V: TRBV3-1/TRBV3-2; length: 16; D: TRBD2; J: TRBJ2-1; size: .; DNA: TGTGCCAGCAGCCAAGAGGGACTAGCGGGGCGGAGCGAGCAGTTCTTC; CDR3: CASSQEGLAGRSEQFF
V: TRBV5-1; length: 13; D: TRBD1; J: TRBJ1-1; size: .; DNA: TGCGCCAGCAGCATGGACAGGGTGGGAGAAGCTTTCTTT; CDR3: CASSMDRVGEAFF
V: TRBV2; length: 16; D: .; J: TRBJ1-6; size: few; DNA: TGTGCCAGCAGGACTGATTCCGGGACGGGAAATTCACCCCTCCACTTT; CDR3: CASRTDSGTGNSPLHF
V: TRBV5-5; length: 16; D: .; J: TRBJ1-5; size: .; DNA: TGTGCCAGCAGCTTGGGTTCTATTCGTAGCAATCAGCCCCAGCATTTT; CDR3: CASSLGSIRSNQPQHF
V: TRBV27; length: 13; D: .; J: TRBJ2-1; size: .; DNA: TGTGCCAGCAGTTTTAGCCGGGGCAATGAGCAGTTCTTC; CDR3: CASSFSRGNEQFF
V: TRBV2; length: 13; D: .; J: TRBJ1-2; size: .; DNA: TGTGCCAGCAGTGTGGAGAACAACTATGGCTACACCTTC; CDR3: CASSVENNYGYTF
V: TRBV3-1/TRBV3-2; length: 15; D: TRBD1; J: TRBJ1-2; size: .; DNA: TGTGCCAGCAGTGGGACAGGTTATCAAGGCTATGGCTACACCTTC; CDR3: CASSGTGYQGYGYTF
V: TRBV5-8; length: 14; D: .; J: TRBJ1-3; size: .; DNA: TGTGCCAGCAGCTTGGCCGAATCTGGAAACACCATATATTTT; CDR3: CASSLAESGNTIYF
V: TRBV2; length: 15; D: TRBD1; J: TRBJ1-2; size: .; DNA: TGTGCCAGCAGTGCACAGGGGGAGGCTAACTATGGCTACACCTTC; CDR3: CASSAQGEANYGYTF
V: TRBV19; length: 15; D: TRBD1; J: TRBJ1-3; size: .; DNA: TGTGCCAGTACCCAGGGGGGACAATCTGGAAACACCATATATTTT; CDR3: CASTQGGQSGNTIYF
V: TRBV4-1; length: 14; D: .; J: TRBJ1-1; size: .; DNA: TGCGCCAGCAGGCCAGGGACGGTGAACACTGAAGCTTTCTTT; CDR3: CASRPGTVNTEAFF
V: TRBV3-1/TRBV3-2; length: 11; D: .; J: TRBJ1-1; size: .; DNA: TGTGCCAGCAGCCGGACAGAAGAAGCTTTCTTT; CDR3: CASSRTEEAFF
V: TRBV5-4; length: 12; D: TRBD2; J: TRBJ2-7; size: .; DNA: TGTGCCAGCAGCCGACCTAGCGGCGAGCAGTACTTC; CDR3: CASSRPSGEQYF
V: TRBV30; length: 12; D: .; J: TRBJ1-2; size: .; DNA: TGTGCCTGGAGTGTAAGTTCTTATGGCTACACCTTC; CDR3: CAWSVSSYGYTF
V: TRBV5-6; length: 14; D: .; J: TRBJ2-3; size: .; DNA: TGTGCCAGCAGCTTGGCGGCAGGGAGGCGAACGCAGTATTTT; CDR3: CASSLAAGRRTQYF
V: TRBV4-2; length: 14; D: TRBD1; J: TRBJ1-2; size: .; DNA: TGTGCCAGCAGCCAAGAGCAGGGGGCTAGGGGCTACACCTTC; CDR3: CASSQEQGARGYTF
V: TRBV15; length: 12; D: .; J: TRBJ1-1; size: once; DNA: TGTGCCACCAGCAGCCGGGGGTCTGAAGCTTTCTTT; CDR3: CATSSRGSEAFF
V: TRBV7-5; length: 15; D: .; J: TRBJ1-6; size: .; DNA: TGTGTCAGAAGGCGGGACAGGTCGTGGAATTCACCCCTCCACTTT; CDR3: CVRRRDRSWNSPLHF
V: TRBV5-4; length: 14; D: .; J: TRBJ2-7; size: many; DNA: TGTGCCAGCAGCGTGGACATGACCTCCTACGAGCAGTACTTC; CDR3: CASSVDMTSYEQYF
V: TRBV6-6; length: 14; D: TRBD1; J: TRBJ1-5; size: .; DNA: TGTGCCAGCAGGTATGACAGGGCCAATCAGCCCCAGCATTTT; CDR3: CASRYDRANQPQHF
V: TRBV6-5; length: 13; D: .; J: TRBJ1-2; size: .; DNA: TGTGCCAGCAGCTTCGACAGGACCTATGGCTACACCTTC; CDR3: CASSFDRTYGYTF
V: TRBV28; length: 13; D: .; J: TRBJ2-1; size: .; DNA: TGTGCCAGCAGTTTATTGGGGTCAGGGGAGCAGTTCTTC; CDR3: CASSLLGSGEQFF
V: TRBV5-1; length: 15; D: TRBD2; J: TRBJ2-7; size: few; DNA: TGCGCCAGCAGCTTGGCCCCCGGGGGGGTTAGCGAGCAGTACTTC; CDR3: CASSLAPGGVSEQYF
V: TRBV28; length: 13; D: .; J: TRBJ2-7; size: .; DNA: TGTGCCAGCAGTTTATTATACAGGGACGAGCAGTACTTC; CDR3: CASSLLYRDEQYF
V: TRBV18; length: 15; D: .; J: TRBJ1-1; size: .; DNA: TGTGCCAGCTCACCACCTTCGGGATATAACACTGAAGCTTTCTTT; CDR3: CASSPPSGYNTEAFF
V: TRBV5-1; length: 16; D: .; J: TRBJ1-3; size: .; DNA: TGCGCCAGCAGCCCGGGACTTGACTTCTCTGGAAACACCATATATTTT; CDR3: CASSPGLDFSGNTIYF
V: TRBV7-9; length: 13; D: .; J: TRBJ2-2; size: .; DNA: TGTGCCAGCAGCCTGACGGGGGCCGGGGAGCTGTTTTTT; CDR3: CASSLTGAGELFF
V: TRBV18; length: 12; D: .; J: TRBJ2-5; size: once; DNA: TGTGCCAGCTCACGGTCGCGAGAGACCCAGTACTTC; CDR3: CASSRSRETQYF
V: TRBV6-5; length: 15; D: TRBD2; J: TRBJ2-1; size: .; DNA: TGTGCCAGCAGCGCCGGGGGGGAGGATGGCTTTGAGCAGTTCTTC; CDR3: CASSAGGEDGFEQFF
V: TRBV7-8; length: 14; D: .; J: TRBJ1-5; size: once; DNA: TGTGCCAGCAGCCCTAGATGGGTAGGGCAGCCCCAGCATTTT; CDR3: CASSPRWVGQPQHF
V: TRBV4-2; length: 16; D: TRBD2; J: TRBJ2-3; size: .; DNA: TGTGCCAGCAGCAGAGGACTAGCGGGAAGCACAGATACGCAGTATTTT; CDR3: CASSRGLAGSTDTQYF
V: TRBV5-1; length: 13; D: .; J: TRBJ2-7; size: .; DNA: TGCGCCAGCAGCTTGCTGGGGGAAGGCGAGCAGTACTTC; CDR3: CASSLLGEGEQYF
V: TRBV6-6; length: 12; D: TRBD1; J: TRBJ1-2; size: .; DNA: TGTGCCAGCAGGGACAGGCCCTATGGCTACACCTTC; CDR3: CASRDRPYGYTF
V: TRBV19; length: 13; D: .; J: TRBJ1-2; size: many; DNA: TGTGCCAGTAGTAGAGACAGGACCTATGGCTACACCTTC; CDR3: CASSRDRTYGYTF
V: TRBV18; length: 15; D: .; J: TRBJ1-5; size: .; DNA: TGTGCCAGCTCACCAAGGCAGGGTAGGTTTCAGCCCCAGCATTTT; CDR3: CASSPRQGRFQPQHF
V: TRBV28; length: 16; D: .; J: TRBJ2-3; size: .; DNA: TGTGCCAGCAGTTCACCCGCCGGGGCCCGCACAGATACGCAGTATTTT; CDR3: CASSSPAGARTDTQYF
V: TRBV18; length: 13; D: .; J: TRBJ2-7; size: .; DNA: TGTGCCAGCTCACCGGCAGGGACAACTGAACAGTACTTC; CDR3: CASSPAGTTEQYF
V: TRBV3-1/TRBV3-2; length: 15; D: .; J: TRBJ1-5; size: .; DNA: TGTGCCAGCAGCCAAGGGATTTTGGGCAATCAGCCCCAGCATTTT; CDR3: CASSQGILGNQPQHF
V: TRBV7-2; length: 16; D: TRBD2; J: TRBJ2-1; size: .; DNA: TGTGCCAGCAGCTTAGCTGGCCCGGGGGGGTACAATGAGCAGTTCTTC; CDR3: CASSLAGPGGYNEQFF
V: TRBV6-1; length: 14; D: .; J: TRBJ2-6; size: once; DNA: TGTGCCAGTACAGGGTCCCCTTCGGCCAACGTCCTGACTTTC; CDR3: CASTGSPSANVLTF
V: TRBV30; length: 14; D: .; J: TRBJ1-5; size: .; DNA: TGTGCCTGGAGTATAGGGATCGTCAATCAGCCCCAGCATTTT; CDR3: CAWSIGIVNQPQHF